Presented here are 28 T cell receptor beta chains from one specimen sequenced in a study of blood T cells in healthy people across ages. With a J-beta primer mix and a sample-barcoded 5' primer, a second PCR ran roughly 6 to 11 cycles. Each CDR3 protein gets one entry after TCRdb re-called the 5' RACE reads with MiXCR. The sample records hundreds of thousands of distinct CDR3 sequences, roughly 30% being singletons. The sequenced material came from blood. Receptor source: an elderly woman in good health.

Only a few counts were recorded for this clonotype. Given a much more abundant clone one base away, this may be a read error. This sequence joins TRBV15 and TRBJ2-5; weak D call: TRBD2 (6 bases). Trimming cost V 9 bases and J 2 bases, with 13 bases left between them. Germline V CDR1 and CDR2: LNHNV, YYDKDF (reference sequence). The CDR3 runs 13 residues. CDR3 in amino acids: CATAPGDQETQYF. Here the CDR3 DNA reads TGTGCCACTGCCCCGGGAGATCAAGAGACCCAGTACTTC.

For this clonotype: A much larger clone sits a single nucleotide away, making a read error possible. This chain connects TRBV10-3 to TRBJ2-3; 9 positions agree with TRBD2. Germline V lookup: CDR1 ENHRY, CDR2 SYGVKD. The junction had 11 bases not matched to a gene; V was cut back by 4 bases and J by 6 bases. This CDR3 is built from 16 residues. The CDR3 bases are TGTGCCATCAGTGCCGGACGAGCGGGGGGCGGGGATACGCAGTATTTT. It yields the protein CAISAGRAGGGDTQYF.

Ten or more counts support this clonotype. This may come from a read error, since a much larger clone is one base off. The gene calls are TRBV15 and TRBJ1-5; no clear D gene. The germline V gene has CDR1 LNHNV and CDR2 YYDKDF (reference sequence). The CDR3 extends over 13 amino acids. Between the trimmed V and J ends, which lost 0 bases and 3 bases, there was a span of 3 bases. DNA of the CDR3: TGTGCCACCAGCAGAGAGGCCAATCAGCCCCAGCATTTT. Translated, it gives CATSREANQPQHF.

This clonotype has at least ten counts. This chain connects TRBV5-1 to TRBJ2-1; D tentatively reads TRBD1 or TRBD2 (6 bases each). Trimming took 0 bases from V and 2 from J, leaving 9 bases between them. Germline CDR1 reads SGHRS; CDR2 reads YFSETQ. This CDR3 spans 15 amino acids. For the CDR3, the DNA is TGCGCCAGCAGCTTGGAGGGGGGCACCTACAATGAGCAGTTCTTC. Encoded protein: CASSLEGGTYNEQFF.

This clonotype was counted only a few times. The gene calls are TRBV5-1 and TRBJ1-1; the match to TRBD1 covers 7 bases. CDR1 and CDR2 from the germline V gene are SGHRS and YFSETQ. Trimming cost V 0 bases and J 1 base; bases outside gene matches: 12. CDR3 length: 18 residues. CDR3 in DNA: TGCGCCAGCAGCTTGGGGATCAGGGGGGAGGCTCGGAACACTGAAGCTTTCTTT. Its protein product is CASSLGIRGEARNTEAFF.

Regarding this clonotype: With a much larger clone just one base away, this may be a read error. The V call is TRBV20-1, the J call TRBJ2-1; perhaps TRBD2 as D (5 bases). The CDR3 runs to 11 residues. Germline V gene lookup returns CDR1 DFQATT and CDR2 SNEGSKA (reference sequence). Trimming removed 7 bases at V and 7 bases at J, with 11 bases between. CDR3 DNA sequence: TGCAGTGGGACCCCGGGGAATGAGCAGTTCTTC. Residues: CSGTPGNEQFF.

This clonotype was counted between two and nine times. A read error may be the cause here, since a much bigger clone is one base away. This chain links TRBV10-3 with TRBJ1-6; D unclear. V gave up 6 bases and J gave up 7 bases, with 13 bases separating them. In germline, CDR1 is ENHRY, CDR2 SYGVKD. The CDR3 has 14 residues. CDR3 sequence: CAIRGSERNSPLHF. CDR3 nucleotides: TGTGCCATCAGGGGTTCGGAGAGGAATTCACCCCTCCACTTT.

On this clonotype: Since a much larger clone is just one base distant, this may be a read error. The chain has TRBV12-3 or TRBV12-4 and TRBJ2-3; 7 bases line up with TRBD1. CDR3 length: 15 amino acids. V dropped 6 bases and J dropped 4; count of bases not matched to a gene: 10. The CDR3 bases are TGTGCCAGCAGCATTACAGGGGAGCGCGCAGATACGCAGTATTTT. It specifies CASSITGERADTQYF.

This clonotype appeared many times. This rearrangement joins TRBV5-1 to TRBJ2-7; TRBD2 matches 8 bases. J was trimmed by 3 bases and V by 1 base; bases with no gene match: 6. The V gene's germline CDR1 is SGHRS and CDR2 YFSETQ. The CDR3 spans 15 residues. CDR3 bases: TGCGCCAGCAGCTTGAGCGGGGGTAAAGACTACGAGCAGTACTTC. The encoded protein is CASSLSGGKDYEQYF.

With respect to this clonotype: A much larger clone differs by one base, so this may be a read error. The chain recombines TRBV12-3 or TRBV12-4 with TRBJ2-5; D unresolved. There are 15 residues in the CDR3. CDR3: CASSLAKSFQEIQYF. DNA of the CDR3: TGTGCCAGCAGTTTAGCGAAGTCCTTCCAAGAGATCCAGTACTTC.

This clonotype was picked up a small number of times. V gene TRBV20-1 combines with J gene TRBJ2-5; 12 bases align to TRBD2. This CDR3 comprises 18 residues. With 2 bases clipped from V and 1 base from J, the junction kept 11 bases outside the gene matches. Germline CDR1 and CDR2: DFQATT and SNEGSKA (reference sequence). CDR3 loop: CSARLLAGGSWVQETQYF. CDR3 nucleotides: TGCAGTGCTAGACTGCTAGCGGGGGGGTCCTGGGTCCAAGAGACCCAGTACTTC.

As for this clonotype: A single base separates this from a much larger clone, so it may be a read error. The V gene is TRBV20-1, the J gene TRBJ2-4, with 10 bases matching TRBD2. The assigned J gene may be wrong: the sequence end matches TRBJ2-5 better. Germline V gives CDR1 DFQATT, CDR2 SNEGSKA (reference sequence). CDR3 length: 15 amino acids. This chain's CDR3 is CSARDDSGGWETQYF. In DNA form, the CDR3 reads TGCAGTGCTAGAGACGATAGCGGGGGGTGGGAGACCCAGTACTTC.

This clonotype occurred many times. This chain links TRBV6-5 with TRBJ1-1; a weak D match, TRBD1 (6 bases). The CDR3 loop spans 14 amino acids. The germline V and J ends were trimmed by 6 bases and 2 bases, with 13 bases remaining between them. The germline gives CDR1 MNHEY, CDR2 SVGAGI. This chain's CDR3 is CASRGTGPNTEAFF. For the CDR3, the DNA is TGTGCCAGCAGGGGAACAGGGCCCAACACTGAAGCTTTCTTT.

With regard to this clonotype: A much larger clone sits a single nucleotide away, making a read error possible. The chain is built from TRBV7-2 and TRBJ1-2, with 9 bases lining up with TRBD1. V lost 5 bases and J lost 6; bases outside the gene matches: 7. This CDR3 comprises 14 residues. Germline-derived CDR1 and CDR2 are SGHTA and FQGNSA. The CDR3 DNA sequence: TGTGCCAGCAGCGCGGACAGGGGATGTCATGGCTACACCTTC. This gives the protein CASSADRGCHGYTF.

V gene TRBV29-1 combines with J gene TRBJ2-5; 8 nucleotides match TRBD1. CDR1 SQVTM and CDR2 ANQGSEA come from the germline V gene. The CDR3 sequence is 12 residues long. J lost 5 bases, V lost 6 bases, and 5 bases had no gene match. Here the CDR3 DNA reads TGCAGCGTCCCAGGGGGCGGTGAGACCCAGTACTTC. Translating it yields CSVPGGGETQYF.

This clonotype showed up many times. The chain combines TRBV6-4 with TRBJ1-1; D is undetermined. V was clipped by 3 bases and J by 1 base, with 6 bases between them. The CDR3 length is 13 residues. The germline CDR1 and CDR2 sequences are MRHNA and SNTAGT. CDR3 protein: CASSDSPNTEAFF. The CDR3 coding sequence is TGTGCCAGCAGTGATTCTCCGAACACTGAAGCTTTCTTT.

This clonotype showed up many times. The V gene is TRBV10-3, the J gene TRBJ1-2, with 10 positions matching TRBD1. CDR1 is ENHRY and CDR2 is SYGVKD in the germline V gene. This CDR3 contains 14 residues. V lost 6 bases and J lost 3; bases outside the gene matches: 4. This CDR3 is CAISLTGGDYGYTF. CDR3 sequence (DNA): TGTGCCATCAGCCTGACAGGGGGCGACTATGGCTACACCTTC.

Concerning this clonotype itself: One base away lies a much larger clone, so this may be a sequencing read error. The chain links TRBV5-1 to TRBJ1-4, with a weak D call TRBD1 (5 bases). This CDR3 region has 15 residues. Germline V gene sequence: CDR1 SGHRS, CDR2 YFSETQ. The CDR3 nucleotides are TGCGCCGGCAGCGAAGAACAGGCAACTAATGAAAAACTGTTTTTT. Protein product: CAGSEEQATNEKLFF.

This clonotype was seen ten or more times. The chain is built from TRBV20-1 and TRBJ1-1; D call uncertain. From germline, CDR1 is DFQATT and CDR2 SNEGSKA (reference sequence). The V gene lost 5 bases and the J gene lost 2 bases, with 6 bases spanning the gap. The CDR3 has 11 residues. Here the CDR3 reads CSAEENTEAFF. CDR3 nucleotides: TGCAGTGCTGAGGAAAACACTGAAGCTTTCTTT.

The chain employs TRBV10-3 and TRBJ2-3, with D uncertain. CDR1 and CDR2 from the germline V gene are ENHRY and SYGVKD. With 9 bases removed from V and 1 base from J, the gap between germline ends came to 5 bases. The CDR3 contains 11 residues. The CDR3 reads CAIAGTDTQYF. CDR3 nucleotide sequence: TGTGCCATAGCAGGCACAGATACGCAGTATTTT.

This clonotype was detected ten times or more. The chain joins TRBV24-1 to TRBJ2-1; 8 bases are shared with TRBD2. The V segment lost 8 bases and the J segment 5 bases; nucleotides outside the gene matches: 1. This CDR3 contains 12 residues. The V gene's germline CDR1 is KGHDR and CDR2 SFDVKD. The DNA for the CDR3 is TGTGCCACCAACGGGGGGGACAATGAGCAGTTCTTC. Protein sequence: CATNGGDNEQFF.

This clonotype has at least ten counts. CDR3 DNA: TGCGCCAGCAGCTTGGGGCCAACCTACGAGCAGTACTTC. Translation: CASSLGPTYEQYF. The rearrangement links TRBV5-1 to TRBJ2-7; D unresolved. The CDR3 length is 13 residues. V dropped 0 bases and J dropped 2 bases, with 6 bases sitting between them. Germline V gene sequence: CDR1 SGHRS, CDR2 YFSETQ.

As to this clonotype: Given a much more abundant clone one base away, this may be a read error. The chain couples TRBV5-1 to TRBJ2-4, with D perhaps matching TRBD1 (5 bases). The closer fit of TRBJ2-7 to the DNA end suggests the J call may be wrong. From germline, CDR1 is SGHRS and CDR2 YFSETQ. The CDR3 has 14 residues. CDR3 nucleotide sequence: TGCGCCAGCAGCTTGGCGGGCAGGGACTACGAGCAGTACTTC. Translation: CASSLAGRDYEQYF.

The V call is TRBV6-4, the J call TRBJ1-1; 8 bases are a match to TRBD1. CDR3 length equals 15 residues. V shed 6 bases, J shed 4 bases, and the junction held 10 bases outside the gene matches. Germline V gene sequence: CDR1 MRHNA, CDR2 SNTAGT. CDR3 sequence reads: CASSPGQGLVTEAFF. Here the CDR3 DNA reads TGTGCCAGCAGCCCCGGACAGGGATTAGTCACTGAAGCTTTCTTT.

This clonotype appeared a few times. The J gene is TRBJ2-5, the V gene TRBV5-1, with 7 bases lining up with TRBD1. The germline V gene has CDR1 SGHRS and CDR2 YFSETQ. This CDR3 comprises 14 residues. With V trimmed by 4 bases and J by 11 bases, 14 bases remained unmatched. CDR3 region: CASSVATGFNEQYF. CDR3 DNA: TGCGCCAGCAGCGTAGCGACAGGGTTCAATGAGCAGTACTTC.

In the case of this clonotype: The junction shows a germline mismatch at one end, possibly a read error. The CDR3 nucleotides are TGCAGTACTAGACAAAGGACAGGGGCTAACTATGGCTACACCTTC. Amino acids: CSTRQRTGANYGYTF. J is TRBJ1-2 and V is TRBV20-1; 9 positions agree with TRBD1. Germline lookup yields CDR1 DFQATT and CDR2 SNEGSKA (reference sequence). The CDR3 extends over 15 amino acids.

This clonotype was seen many times. The J gene is TRBJ2-3, the V gene TRBV10-3; the D gene is possibly TRBD2 (6 bases). The CDR3 extends over 14 amino acids. Germline-derived CDR1 and CDR2 are ENHRY and SYGVKD. Trimming pared 2 bases from V and 0 bases from J, leaving 6 bases between. The CDR3, as DNA: TGTGCCATCAGTGAGCGGGGGAGCACAGATACGCAGTATTTT. This gives the protein CAISERGSTDTQYF.

This clonotype was detected once. The chain uses TRBV5-1 and TRBJ1-2; tentative D call: TRBD1 (5 bases). Between the trimmed V and J ends, which lost 4 bases and 0 bases, there was a span of 16 bases. The CDR3 is 16 residues long. CDR1 and CDR2 (germline): SGHRS, YFSETQ. CDR3 in DNA: TGCGCCAGCAGCCAGGGACGGAATCAAGCTAACTATGGCTACACCTTC. This gives the protein CASSQGRNQANYGYTF.